This TCR beta chain was profiled in a study of CD4 T cells in relation to SARS-CoV-2 and coronaviruses (dated by TCRdb to the early 2020s). Regarding the study in general: In the ViraFEST assay, PBMCs were cultured with antigen for 10 days, after which TCR beta CDR3s were sequenced to identify clonal expansions specific to the antigen. At the level of individual TCR clonotypes, the study measured memory CD4+ T cell crossreactivity between SARS-CoV-2 spike protein and common cold coronavirus spike proteins. Samples from a few pre-COVID donors and the naive versus memory experiments were sequenced with the Adaptive Biotechnologies TCR-sequencing kit; other data were Illumina-based. Using patient-derived lymphoblastoid cell lines, the shared crossreactive spike epitopes were mapped to their HLA restriction. The negative reference condition was either a culture with an HIV-1 Nef peptide pool or a culture with no peptide. Expansion assays from other donors in the study were sequenced with a different, Illumina-based TCR-beta assay.

CD4+ T cells from unexposed donors were collected before the COVID-19 pandemic (2011-2018). Following 10 days of culture, the EasySep CD4+ T cell isolation kit was used to isolate CD4+ T cells. As far as cell numbers permitted, CD4+ T cells from unexposed donors were tested for reactivity against SARS-CoV-2 S and N as well as four spike pools from common cold coronaviruses. Each well received around 1.8 million PBMCs, cultured in IMDM supplemented with around 5% human AB serum and around 10 IU/ml IL-2. Half of the culture medium was replaced with fresh IL-2-containing medium on days 3 and 7. Triplicate replicate wells were generally used for each peptide culture condition. Leukapheresis product for the unexposed donors was bought commercially. Ficoll-Paque PLUS gradient centrifugation was used to isolate PBMCs from leukapheresis product or whole blood. PBMCs were either used fresh in the expansion assay or cryopreserved at -140 degrees C. The QIAamp Micro DNA Kit was used to extract genomic DNA from the CD4+ T cells.

The research as a whole found: In roughly two thirds of donors, memory CD4+ clonotypes turned up that crossrecognized SARS-CoV-2 and at least one common cold coronavirus spike. Crossreactivity analysis was centred on spike protein, so crossreactivity against other viral proteins was not assessed. Small numbers of patients and of tested TCRs were a limitation of the study. Because no donor provided both pre-pandemic and post-infection samples, tracing the source of pre-existing responses was limited. Compared with monoreactive clones, crossreactive clones had significantly weaker SARS-CoV-2-driven expansion, a result consistent with antigenic imprinting.

Receptor libraries were prepared by the immunoSEQ multiplex PCR assay. In the original analysis: Preprocessing removed nonproductive sequences and CDR3s not starting with C, not ending with F or W, or shorter than 7 amino acids. The MANAFEST web app was used to call antigen-specific clonotypes on the basis of expansion compared with the reference and with other culture wells. A clone counted as positive if significantly expanded in 2 of 3 replicate wells versus the reference culture at FDR below 0.05. A further requirement for positive clones was significant expansion compared with all other tandem wells, along with an odds ratio above 5. Pairwise Levenshtein distance, computed with the stringdist R package after three terminal residues were trimmed from each end, was used as the measure of CDR3 homology. This immuneACCESS table, as held by TCRdb, lists in-frame sequences with V and J called but not all clones. Of the missing ones, under half trace to an unresolved V gene in checked studies; the others have no known cause. The V and J calls and clone size were taken over from that table, and D and trimming were inferred from the DNA. The sample has around 23,000 clones on record, more than 60% of them singletons. The ten largest clones take up 15% to 20% of the sample.

This clone was counted a single time. Its antigen has not been determined. Base qualities were left out, and no much larger clone turns up one base away. V is clipped by 1 base and J by 7 bases, and the sequence between their germline boundaries is 13 bases long. CDR1 and CDR2 were assigned from the germline V gene as SGHTA and FQGNSA. The CDR3 measures 14 amino acids from cysteine to phenylalanine. The kept DNA is CDR3 alone, 42 bases in frame from the first base. The sequence links TRBV7-2 to TRBJ1-2, with a tentative D gene TRBD1 over 6 matching bases. This receptor was taken from a human donor in good health. Sample: CD4+ T cells from PBMCs, cultured in vitro. DNA sequence: TGTGCCAGCAGCTTAGGATCAGGGGCCGGTGGCTACACCTTC. Its translation is CASSLGSGAGGYTF.